The 27 T cell receptor beta chains given below trace back to one sample, sequenced in a study of shared clonotypes between healthy human individuals (dated by TCRdb to 2018 to 2021). The library relied on the immunoSEQ multiplex PCR assay. Held by TCRdb, this immuneACCESS table contains in-frame sequences only and omits some clones. Under half of the omission traces to an unresolved V gene where checked; the cause of the rest is unknown. This sample is represented by some 2.1 million clones; 90% to 95% of them were singletons. Jointly, the top ten make up 0.13% of the sample. Input material: naive CD4+ T cells sorted from blood. The intended sense of this specimen's cell subset or site label: CD45RA+ positively selected. The source of these receptors is a young man in good health.

The chain has TRBV2 and TRBJ2-7, with no clear D. The CDR3 runs to 13 residues. V was trimmed by 6 bases and J by 2 bases, leaving 11 bases between them. Per germline, CDR1 SNHLY and CDR2 FYNNEI. CDR3 coding DNA: TGTGCCAGCAGCATCACTATTCCCTACGAGCAGTACTTC. Its translation is CASSITIPYEQYF.

The chain couples TRBV6-1 to TRBJ1-5; D is ambiguous. Germline CDR1 MNHNS, CDR2 SASEGT. V dropped 0 bases and J dropped 4 bases, with 7 bases sitting between them. The CDR3 loop spans 14 amino acids. The CDR3 region is CASSEAGYNQPQHF. The CDR3 region has the DNA TGTGCCAGCAGTGAAGCGGGCTATAATCAGCCCCAGCATTTT.

This sequence joins TRBV7-8 and TRBJ2-5; 10 nucleotides line up with TRBD2. Unmatched junction bases numbered 4, after V lost 2 bases and J lost 4 bases. The CDR3 length is 15 residues. Germline values: CDR1 SGHVS, CDR2 FQNEAQ. The CDR3 reads CASSLFSGGSETQYF. CDR3 coding DNA: TGTGCCAGCAGCTTATTTAGCGGGGGGTCAGAGACCCAGTACTTC. Based on the CDR3 plus reference TRBV7-8 and TRBJ2-5, the full variable domain is GAGVSQSPRYKVAKRGQDVALRCDPISGHVSLFWYQQALGQGPEFLTYFQNEAQLDKSGLPSDRFFAERPEGSVSTLKIQRTQQEDSAVYLCASSLFSGGSETQYFGPGTRLLVL.

The table lists this clone with a few counts. The chain employs TRBV5-1 and TRBJ1-4; no clear D. The CDR3 is 16 amino acids. Per germline, CDR1 SGHRS and CDR2 YFSETQ. V was cut by 0 bases and J by 0 bases, with 9 bases left in between. The CDR3 DNA reads TGCGCCAGCAGCTTGGGAGGGATCGCAACTAATGAAAAACTGTTTTTT. It specifies CASSLGGIATNEKLFF.

This clone was recorded once. The rearrangement links TRBV28 to TRBJ2-5; 7 bases line up with TRBD1. The CDR3 consists of 12 residues. Germline-derived CDR1 and CDR2 are MDHEN and SYDVKM. Trimming took 6 bases from V and 2 from J; bases not matched to a gene: 0. CDR3 residues: CASRGQQETQYF. CDR3 nucleotides: TGTGCCAGCAGGGGACAGCAAGAGACCCAGTACTTC. Complete variable domain (other parts from reference TRBV28 and TRBJ2-5): DVKVTQSSRYLVKRTGEKVFLECVQDMDHENMFWYRQDPGLGLRLIYFSYDVKMKEKGDIPEGYSVSREKKERFSLILESASTNQTSMYLCASRGQQETQYFGPGTRLLVL.

The chain uses TRBV5-8 and TRBJ1-2, with 9 nucleotides matching TRBD1. The CDR3 has 14 residues. Germline trimming cut 2 bases from V and 2 bases from J; bases unmatched to any gene: 1. Germline V gene data show CDR1 as SGHTS and CDR2 as YDEGEE. The CDR3 sequence: CASSFDRGNYGYTF. The CDR3 region has the DNA TGTGCCAGCAGCTTTGACAGGGGGAACTATGGCTACACCTTC.

The chain combines TRBV2 with TRBJ2-2, with D possibly being TRBD1 or TRBD2 (5 bases each). Trimming took off 6 bases at V and 6 bases at J, with 14 bases between the two ends. This CDR3 spans 14 amino acids. Germline CDR1 is SNHLY and CDR2 is FYNNEI. Here the CDR3 reads CASSKNMGPGELFF. The CDR3 region has the DNA TGTGCCAGCAGCAAAAACATGGGACCCGGGGAGCTGTTTTTT. The whole variable domain, remainder taken from reference TRBV2 and TRBJ2-2, is EPEVTQTPSHQVTQMGQEVILRCVPISNHLYFYWYRQILGQKVEFLVSFYNNEISEKSEIFDDQFSVERPDGSNFTLKIRSTKLEDSAMYFCASSKNMGPGELFFGEGSRLTVL.

This chain uses TRBV28 with TRBJ1-5; D remains ambiguous. The CDR3 covers 16 residues. The germline gives CDR1 MDHEN, CDR2 SYDVKM. V lost 1 base, J lost 3 bases, and 13 bases lay in between. CDR3 coding DNA: TGTGCCAGCAGTTTATCCTCAGGAACCACCAATCAGCCCCAGCATTTT. Residues: CASSLSSGTTNQPQHF.

The chain uses TRBV5-1 and TRBJ1-6, with TRBD1 identical over 9 bases. This CDR3 has 15 amino acids. The germline gives CDR1 SGHRS, CDR2 YFSETQ. Germline trimming cut 4 bases from V and 7 bases from J; bases unmatched to any gene: 6. The CDR3 DNA follows: TGCGCCAGCAGCCAAGGGACAGGGCCCAATTCACCCCTCCACTTT. Translated: CASSQGTGPNSPLHF.

V and J are TRBV27 and TRBJ2-7; D is uncertain. Between the trimmed V and J ends, which lost 8 bases and 1 base, there was a span of 18 bases. The CDR3 covers 15 residues. Germline V gene lookup returns CDR1 MNHEY and CDR2 SMNVEV (reference sequence). CDR3 coding DNA: TGTGCCAGCTGGCGGACCCGTCCTCTTTCCTACGAGCAGTACTTC. It codes for CASWRTRPLSYEQYF.

V and J are TRBV28 and TRBJ2-7; TRBD2 is a possible D gene (6 bases). CDR1 is MDHEN, CDR2 SYDVKM, per germline. This CDR3 is 14 amino acids long. V lost 3 bases and J 4 bases, leaving 13 bases between the germline ends. In DNA form, the CDR3 reads TGTGCCAGCAGTTTTTTTTCGGGGGAATACGAGCAGTACTTC. It specifies CASSFFSGEYEQYF.

The chain has TRBV6-6 and TRBJ2-3, with D uncertain. Per germline, CDR1 MNHNY and CDR2 SVGAGI (reference sequence). Trimming stripped 6 bases from V and 2 bases from J, with 6 bases between. CDR3 length: 12 amino acids. CDR3 region: CASSPSTDTQYF. The CDR3 DNA follows: TGTGCCAGCAGCCCTTCCACAGATACGCAGTATTTT.

The chain recombines TRBV11-3 with TRBJ1-5; D not resolved. Looked up from germline, CDR1 is SGHNT and CDR2 is YENEEA. Trimming left V 3 bases short and J 5 bases short, with 2 bases between. This CDR3 contains 11 residues. The CDR3 loop reads CASSLYQPQHF. The CDR3, as DNA: TGTGCCAGCAGCTTGTATCAGCCCCAGCATTTT.

The chain employs TRBV9 and TRBJ1-2; a possible D gene is TRBD1 (6 bases). CDR3 size: 13 residues. Trimming removed 5 bases at V and 4 bases at J, with 12 bases between. The V gene's germline CDR1 is SGDLS and CDR2 YYNGEE. CDR3 loop: CASRGDILYGYTF. The DNA for the CDR3 is TGTGCCAGCAGGGGGGACATCCTCTATGGCTACACCTTC.

CDR3 residues: CASSHDRVEAFF. The CDR3 DNA reads as TGTGCCAGCAGCCACGACAGGGTCGAAGCTTTCTTT. The chain has TRBV6-5 and TRBJ1-1; the match to TRBD1 covers 7 bases. Trimming at V came to 6 bases and at J to 8 bases, leaving 6 bases not matched to a gene. The V gene's germline CDR1 is MNHEY and CDR2 SVGAGI. The length of the CDR3 is 12 residues.

The chain links TRBV18 to TRBJ1-1; the D is unclear. This CDR3 region has 13 residues. The germline V gene has CDR1 KGHSH and CDR2 LQKENI. V lost 6 bases and J 0 bases, leaving 8 bases between the germline ends. Here the CDR3 reads CASSQLMNTEAFF. The CDR3 bases are TGTGCCAGCTCGCAGTTAATGAACACTGAAGCTTTCTTT.

Written as DNA, the CDR3 is TGTGCCAGCAGTACCGACTGGGATAGCAATCAGCCCCAGCATTTT. Protein product: CASSTDWDSNQPQHF. The rearrangement joins TRBV28 to TRBJ1-5; D gene uncertain. This CDR3 is built from 15 residues. The germline V gene encodes CDR1 MDHEN and CDR2 SYDVKM. The V end was cut by 5 bases, the J end by 0 bases, with 11 bases between.

The chain carries TRBV7-9 and TRBJ1-6; possibly TRBD1 for D (5 bases). V shed 1 base and J shed 4 bases, with 11 bases lying between them. From germline, CDR1 is SEHNR and CDR2 FQNEAQ (reference sequence). The CDR3 covers 16 residues. The chain's CDR3 is CASSLGDGRYNSPLHF. The CDR3 DNA follows: TGTGCCAGCAGCTTAGGGGACGGGCGTTATAATTCACCCCTCCACTTT.

CDR3 in DNA: TGTGCCAGCAGTGTCTACAGGGGAGAGTACGAGCAGTACTTC. Encoded protein: CASSVYRGEYEQYF. This chain connects TRBV6-5 to TRBJ2-7, with 7 bases matching TRBD1. CDR3 length: 14 amino acids. Germline V gene sequence: CDR1 MNHEY, CDR2 SVGAGI. V trimming: 5 bases; J trimming: 4 bases; junction bases outside the gene matches: 8.

This chain joins TRBV7-9 and TRBJ1-4; 7 nucleotides match TRBD1. The CDR3 runs to 16 residues. V gave up 6 bases and J gave up 5 bases; unmatched junction bases: 12. CDR1 and CDR2 (germline): SEHNR, FQNEAQ (reference sequence). CDR3 residues: CASSQNHRGGNEKLFF. The CDR3 nucleotides are TGTGCCAGCAGTCAGAACCACAGGGGCGGGAATGAAAAACTGTTTTTT.

A word on this clone: Distinct nucleotide sequences in the sample also encode this CDR3. The gene calls are TRBV7-9 and TRBJ1-1; tentatively, D is TRBD1 (5 bases). CDR3 length: 13 residues. V was pared by 3 bases and J by 0 bases, with 5 bases between. Germline CDR1 and CDR2: SEHNR and FQNEAQ (reference sequence). The CDR3 region has the DNA TGTGCCAGCAGCTTGGACATGAACACTGAAGCTTTCTTT. Amino acids: CASSLDMNTEAFF.

J is TRBJ2-7 and V is TRBV5-8, with 9 nucleotides matching TRBD1. V trimming: 4 bases; J trimming: 5 bases; junction bases outside the gene matches: 7. CDR3 length: 14 residues. CDR1 SGHTS and CDR2 YDEGEE come from the germline V gene. The CDR3 nucleotides read TGTGCCAGCAGCCTCCGGGACAGGGCTAACGAGCAGTACTTC. Residues: CASSLRDRANEQYF. The full variable domain, its missing parts supplied by reference TRBV5-8 and TRBJ2-7, is EAGVTQSPTHLIKTRGQQATLRCSPISGHTSVYWYQQALGLGLQFLLWYDEGEERNRGNFPPRFSGRQFPNYSSELNVNALELEDSALYLCASSLRDRANEQYFGPGTRLTVT.

J is TRBJ2-3 and V is TRBV11-2, with 7 bases fitting TRBD2. The CDR3 is 12 amino acids. Germline CDR1 is SGHAT and CDR2 is FQNNGV. The ends lost 4 bases at V and 9 bases at J; junction bases unmatched: 4. The CDR3 is CASSSIAGTQYF. The CDR3 DNA follows: TGTGCCAGCAGCTCCATAGCGGGCACGCAGTATTTT.

About this clone: Other DNA sequences from this sample encode an identical CDR3 as well. The chain recombines TRBV20-1 with TRBJ1-2, with D unresolved. V was cut by 4 bases and J by 3 bases, with 6 bases left in between. Germline loops: CDR1 DFQATT, CDR2 SNEGSKA (reference sequence). This CDR3 region has 11 residues. The CDR3: CSATGDYGYTF. The CDR3 DNA reads as TGCAGTGCTACCGGCGACTATGGCTACACCTTC.

CDR3 amino acids: CASSIDGGLAGNEQYF. The CDR3 bases are TGTGCCAGTAGTATAGATGGAGGACTAGCGGGGAACGAGCAGTACTTC. The V gene is TRBV19, the J gene TRBJ2-7; 12 bases map to TRBD2. Germline CDR1 reads LNHDA; CDR2 reads SQIVND (reference sequence). J lost 5 bases, V lost 0 bases, and 5 bases had no gene match. The length of the CDR3 is 16 residues.

For this clone: Other nucleotide sequences from this sample produce the same CDR3. The chain carries TRBV9 and TRBJ2-1, with TRBD2 matching over 8 bases. J gave up 0 bases and V 4 bases, and 3 bases lay outside the gene matches. Germline V gene sequence: CDR1 SGDLS, CDR2 YYNGEE. The CDR3 has 15 residues. CDR3 sequence reads: CASSLSGSSYNEQFF. The CDR3 DNA reads TGTGCCAGCAGCCTCAGCGGGAGCTCCTACAATGAGCAGTTCTTC. Full variable domain (remainder filled in from reference TRBV9 and TRBJ2-1): DSGVTQTPKHLITATGQRVTLRCSPRSGDLSVYWYQQSLDQGLQFLIQYYNGEERAKGNILERFSAQQFPDLHSELNLSSLELGDSALYFCASSLSGSSYNEQFFGPGTRLTVL.

The chain carries TRBV2 and TRBJ2-3, with a weak D call TRBD2 (5 bases). V lost 6 bases to trimming and J lost 8 bases, with 9 bases between them. This CDR3 is 11 amino acids long. The germline gives CDR1 SNHLY, CDR2 FYNNEI. In DNA, the CDR3 is TGTGCCAGCAGCGGGGTTGGTACGCAGTATTTT. Translated, it gives CASSGVGTQYF. Full variable domain (rest looked up from reference TRBV2 and TRBJ2-3): EPEVTQTPSHQVTQMGQEVILRCVPISNHLYFYWYRQILGQKVEFLVSFYNNEISEKSEIFDDQFSVERPDGSNFTLKIRSTKLEDSAMYFCASSGVGTQYFGPGTRLTVL.